This T cell receptor (beta chain) was found in a study of blood T cell repertoires in COVID-19. About the research overall: PBMCs, B-cell-depleted T cells, or T cells provided the cDNA or gDNA that made up the material.

Trimming took 4 bases from V and 7 from J; bases not matched to a gene: 3. The CDR3 sequence is 14 residues long. Per germline, CDR1 SGHVS and CDR2 FQNEAQ. As originally analysed: From reference gene primer amplification, estimates of nucleated cell counts were derived. Sequencing used immunoSEQ multiplex PCR; TCRdb keeps in-frame clones, though not all of them. The DNA was the basis for D and trimming; V, J and clone size are from that table. Of roughly 270,000 clones detected, approximately 88% appear once; the ten largest clones hold roughly 9%. The specimen was peripheral blood. This receptor was taken from a young man with active or convalescent COVID-19. The gene calls are TRBV7-8 and TRBJ2-1, with 11 bases identical to TRBD1. The CDR3 region has the DNA TGTGCCAGCAGCTCGGGACAGGGGGAGAATGAGCAGTTCTTC. Translating gives CASSSGQGENEQFF.